This T cell receptor (beta chain) was profiled in a study of CD8 T cells in Susac syndrome (dated by TCRdb to about 2019). Background on the whole study: The study used repertoire sequencing to test whether antigen drove CD8+ T cell activation and differentiation in Susac syndrome. CD8+ T cell repertoire clonality was compared between some 12 healthy donors, approximately 14 Susac syndrome patients and 15 multiple sclerosis patients. The research as a whole found: The TCR sequencing and HLA analysis was acknowledged to have included a relatively small number of individuals.

Peripheral blood CD8+ and CD4+ T cells from healthy donors, Susac syndrome patients and multiple sclerosis patients were profiled by high-throughput TCR beta sequencing. Multiple sclerosis controls were treatment-naive patients with stable or active relapsing-remitting disease fulfilling revised McDonald criteria. Bulk CD8+ and CD4+ T cells were purified magnetically by negative isolation, whereas CD8+ TEMRA cells were enriched by FACS. Blood was collected in EDTA tubes and processed within 24 hours, with PBMCs isolated through density gradient centrifugation. PBMCs intended for TCR sequencing were cryopreserved in liquid nitrogen and were subsequently thawed in a 37 degrees C water bath. The sorted or isolated CD4+, CD8+ and CD8+ TEMRA cells had a purity of 90% or higher. RNA was extracted using the RNeasy kit, and roughly 0.45 to 1 ug of the RNA was reverse transcribed with random hexamers. The immunoSEQ multiplex PCR assay, which covers 54 Vbeta and 13 Jbeta segments, was used to amplify TCR beta CDR3 regions. PCR amplification bias was corrected by using a synthetic template baseline for primer optimization and computational correction. The source study handled its data this way. Reads were annotated to V, D and J genes according to IMGT and were analyzed with immunoSEQ Analyzer, with only productive sequences retained. To calculate clonality, Shannon entropy was normalized by log2 of the number of productive unique sequences and then subtracted from one. For each patient and control, public and private clones were evaluated among the 100 most prevalent clones. Clones were defined as Susac-specific if absent from the healthy and MS cohorts, from around 1,000 published viral clones and from other ImmuneACCESS disease sequences. TCRdb itself trimmed the public reads at Q25 with fastp, ran MiXCR and retained productive beta chains. When rows share a CDR3 protein, they turn into one entry using the most common DNA and genes. The V and J calls reflect TCRdb's pipeline rather than the authors' work. Here the sample has 100,000 to 150,000 distinct CDR3 sequences; 90% to 95% occur a single time. The ten largest clones add up to more than 0.25% of the sample.

As to this clonotype: The antigen it recognizes is unknown. Per-base quality was not reported, and no clone a single base away is much larger than it.

The clonotype originates from a human donor with multiple sclerosis. Sequencing was done on a sample of CD8+ T cells from PBMCs.

CDR3 loop: CASFGATTGLKAFF. The DNA reads TGTGCCAGCTTTGGGGCGACGACAGGTCTCAAAGCTTTCTTT. The sequence joins TRBV6-1 to TRBJ1-1; TRBD1 is perhaps the D gene, given 6 matching bases. From cysteine to phenylalanine, the CDR3 is 14 amino acids long. Here the CDR3 DNA is all that survives: 42 bases in frame from base 1. V sheds 8 bases and J sheds 9 bases, leaving 22 bases between their ends. The germline V gene sets CDR1 to MNHNS and CDR2 to SASEGT.